A single sample is the source of the 5 T cell receptor beta chains below, sequenced in a study of T cells in Graves' hyperthyroidism and ophthalmopathy. RNA transcripts yielded amplified TCR beta CDR3 regions. Researchers ran a first-round RT-PCR on the TCR CDR3 using the HTBI primer set. TCRdb reprocessed the multiplex PCR reads via MiXCR and lists one record per CDR3 protein. The sample includes some 570,000 distinct CDR3 sequences, roughly 15% seen only once; the top ten take approximately 15%. The sequencing sample was made of blood. These receptors all stem from a young woman with Graves' ophthalmopathy.

The gene calls are TRBV7-9 and TRBJ1-4, with a possible D match to TRBD1 (5 bases). The V and J ends lost 5 bases and 3 bases respectively, with 13 bases between them. There are 15 residues in the CDR3. The germline gives CDR1 SEHNR, CDR2 FQNEAQ (reference sequence). CDR3 amino acids: CASSTQRQSNEKLFF. CDR3 in DNA: TGTGCCAGCAGCACCCAGAGACAGTCTAATGAAAAACTGTTTTTT.

This clonotype was seen many times. This chain joins TRBV28 and TRBJ1-1, with no clear D. Germline V gene lookup returns CDR1 MDHEN and CDR2 SYDVKM. Trimming shortened V by 5 bases and J by 10 bases, and 8 bases separated the two germline ends. The CDR3 totals 10 residues. This CDR3 reads CASSRLRAFF. CDR3 coding DNA: TGTGCCAGCAGTCGCCTAAGAGCTTTCTTT.

This clonotype was observed at least ten times. This chain uses TRBV3-1 with TRBJ1-1; 7 positions agree with TRBD1. This CDR3 contains 16 residues. V lost 0 bases, J lost 4 bases, and 8 bases stayed unmatched. Germline V gives CDR1 LGHDT, CDR2 YNNKEL (reference sequence). The CDR3 spells CASSQDRTGPVTEAFF. Here the CDR3 DNA reads TGTGCCAGCAGCCAAGACCGGACAGGCCCCGTCACTGAAGCTTTCTTT. The full variable domain, with the rest looked up from reference TRBV3-1 and TRBJ1-1, is DTAVSQTPKYLVTQMGNDKSIKCEQNLGHDTMYWYKQDSKKFLKIMFSYNNKELIINETVPNRFSPKSPDKAHLNLHINSLELGDSAVYFCASSQDRTGPVTEAFFGQGTRLTVV.

V and J are TRBV5-1 and TRBJ1-6; maybe TRBD1 (5 bases). The V end lost 2 bases, the J end lost 10 bases, and 16 bases lay between the germline ends. The germline CDR1 and CDR2 sequences are SGHRS and YFSETQ. This CDR3 region has 15 residues. Here the CDR3 reads CASSFLPGRESPLHF. CDR3 DNA sequence: TGCGCCAGCAGCTTCTTACCGGGCAGGGAGTCACCCCTCCACTTT.

The chain couples TRBV28 to TRBJ1-2, with 9 bases aligning to TRBD1. CDR3 length: 16 residues. The ends lost 5 bases at V and 0 bases at J; junction bases unmatched: 7. Germline assignment: CDR1 MDHEN and CDR2 SYDVKM. As DNA, the CDR3 is TGTGCCAGCAGTCGGGACAGGGAACTGCCTAACTATGGCTACACCTTC. This encodes CASSRDRELPNYGYTF.